These 14 T cell receptor beta chains were all obtained from the same sample, sequenced in a study of blood T cell repertoires in COVID-19. Data came from immunoSEQ multiplex PCR; TCRdb stores just in-frame clones and leaves some out. Seen here are around 140,000 clones, roughly 84% observed once, and the top ten hold 7% to 10%. Sequenced sample: peripheral blood. These receptors were collected from a woman aged 55 to 70 with acute or convalescent COVID-19.

The table lists this clone with a few counts. The V call is TRBV11-3, the J call TRBJ2-7, with TRBD2 identical over 8 bases. The CDR3 contains 15 residues. V trimming: 6 bases; J trimming: 3 bases; junction bases outside the gene matches: 10. Germline V gene data show CDR1 as SGHNT and CDR2 as YENEEA. CDR3 residues: CASSRPGGANYEQYF. The CDR3 DNA sequence: TGTGCCAGCAGTCGTCCGGGGGGGGCCAACTACGAGCAGTACTTC.

The chain joins TRBV7-2 to TRBJ1-5; 9 bases are shared with TRBD1. This CDR3 is built from 15 residues. V trimming: 5 bases; J trimming: 4 bases; junction bases outside the gene matches: 6. CDR1 and CDR2 (germline): SGHTA, FQGNSA. The CDR3 region is CASSPRTGENQPQHF. Here the CDR3 DNA reads TGTGCCAGCAGCCCAAGGACAGGGGAAAATCAGCCCCAGCATTTT.

This clone was detected many times. The rearrangement links TRBV7-9 to TRBJ2-7; TRBD1 matches at 9 bases. The V segment lost 7 bases and the J segment 5 bases; nucleotides outside the gene matches: 12. This CDR3 contains 15 residues. CDR1 and CDR2 from the germline V gene are SEHNR and FQNEAQ (reference sequence). The CDR3 protein is CASTPWGQGVHEQYF. DNA for the CDR3: TGTGCCAGCACCCCCTGGGGACAGGGTGTTCACGAGCAGTACTTC.

The chain joins TRBV19 to TRBJ2-2, with 7 bases matching TRBD1. The CDR3 is 15 amino acids. V dropped 3 bases and J dropped 4; count of bases not matched to a gene: 5. Germline lookup yields CDR1 LNHDA and CDR2 SQIVND (reference sequence). CDR3: CASSIPRTGTGELFF. In nucleotides, the CDR3 is TGTGCCAGTAGTATCCCCCGGACAGGCACCGGGGAGCTGTTTTTT.

The rearrangement joins TRBV7-8 to TRBJ2-7, with a weak D call TRBD2 (6 bases). Trimming removed 5 bases from V and 1 base from J, with 15 bases in between. The CDR3 covers 15 residues. In germline, CDR1 is SGHVS, CDR2 FQNEAQ. The CDR3 here is CASSRGAGLSYEQYF. Here the CDR3 DNA reads TGTGCCAGCAGCAGAGGAGCGGGCCTATCCTACGAGCAGTACTTC.

V usage is TRBV28 and J usage is TRBJ1-2; weak D call: TRBD1 (5 bases). Germline assignment: CDR1 MDHEN and CDR2 SYDVKM. CDR3 length equals 14 residues. The V end lost 2 bases, the J end lost 5 bases, and 12 bases lay between the germline ends. The chain's CDR3 is CASSLGTRQYGYTF. CDR3 nucleotide sequence: TGTGCCAGCAGTTTAGGCACGAGACAGTATGGCTACACCTTC.

V gene TRBV28 combines with J gene TRBJ2-6; D is undetermined. This CDR3 spans 14 amino acids. V was clipped by 7 bases and J by 0 bases, with 7 bases between them. CDR1 and CDR2 from the germline V gene are MDHEN and SYDVKM. The CDR3: CASKSFSGANVLTF. The CDR3, as DNA: TGTGCCAGCAAGAGCTTCTCTGGGGCCAACGTCCTGACTTTC.

The chain combines TRBV2 with TRBJ2-7; TRBD1 matches 8 bases. The CDR3 covers 17 residues. V trimming: 10 bases; J trimming: 1 base; junction bases outside the gene matches: 18. CDR1 and CDR2 from the germline V gene are SNHLY and FYNNEI. The CDR3 protein is CATQGDRGFSNSYEQYF. CDR3 nucleotide sequence: TGTGCCACCCAGGGAGACAGGGGCTTCTCCAATTCCTACGAGCAGTACTTC.

The V and J genes are TRBV28 and TRBJ1-6; the match to TRBD1 covers 7 bases. With 5 bases clipped from V and 8 bases from J, the junction kept 12 bases outside the gene matches. Germline lookup yields CDR1 MDHEN and CDR2 SYDVKM. The CDR3 is 16 amino acids. CDR3 region: CASSPRRTGAHSPLHF. The CDR3 coding sequence is TGTGCCAGCAGTCCACGTCGGACAGGAGCTCATTCACCCCTCCACTTT.

The chain employs TRBV6-5 and TRBJ2-3, with a possible D match to TRBD2 (6 bases). This CDR3 spans 11 amino acids. Trimming pared 7 bases from V and 6 bases from J, leaving 8 bases between. Germline V gives CDR1 MNHEY, CDR2 SVGAGI. CDR3 nucleotide sequence: TGTGCCAGCAATCGGGGGGATACGCAGTATTTT. It is translated as CASNRGDTQYF.

This clone has only one observation. The rearrangement joins TRBV21-1 to TRBJ2-2; the table's TRBD2 call for D was not verified on the DNA. TRBV21-1 is given as a pseudogene. This CDR3 contains 15 residues. The CDR3 DNA sequence: TGTGCCAGCAGCACGTCGAGCGGGGGGACCGGGGAGCTGTTTTTT. It codes for CASSTSSGGTGELFF.

The chain links TRBV19 to TRBJ2-1, with a weak D call TRBD2 (6 bases). V was trimmed by 3 bases and J by 0 bases, leaving 6 bases between them. CDR3 length: 14 residues. Germline V gives CDR1 LNHDA, CDR2 SQIVND (reference sequence). For the CDR3, the DNA is TGTGCCAGTAGTATGGGAGGCTCCTACAATGAGCAGTTCTTC. It specifies CASSMGGSYNEQFF.

J is TRBJ1-1 and V is TRBV3-1 (or the pseudogene TRBV3-2); 8 bases are a match to TRBD1. The CDR3 contains 16 residues. The junction had 6 bases not matched to a gene; V was cut back by 0 bases and J by 3 bases. The germline V gene has CDR1 LGHDT and CDR2 YNNKEL (reference sequence). CDR3 nucleotides: TGTGCCAGCAGCCAAGATCAAGTACAGGGGGACACTGAAGCTTTCTTT. Protein product: CASSQDQVQGDTEAFF.

The genes are TRBV7-8 and TRBJ1-1; TRBD1 is a possible D gene (6 bases). This CDR3 has 15 amino acids. Germline loops: CDR1 SGHVS, CDR2 FQNEAQ. The V gene lost 1 base and the J gene lost 10 bases, with 19 bases spanning the gap. For the CDR3, the DNA is TGTGCCAGCAGCTTAGAAGACTCAGGGGTGAGTGGAGCTTTCTTT. Its translation: CASSLEDSGVSGAFF.